What follows are 20 T cell receptor beta chains derived from one specimen sequenced in a study of blood T cell repertoires in COVID-19. Here immunoSEQ multiplex PCR was the method, and the copy in TCRdb shows in-frame clones only, minus some. This table has nearly 250,000 clones, about 82% appearing once. Sequencing was carried out using PBMCs or T cells enriched from blood (not recorded which). These receptors originate from a woman aged 50 to 60 who had recovered from COVID-19.

V gene TRBV5-6 combines with J gene TRBJ2-3; D uncertain. Germline V gene lookup returns CDR1 SGHDT and CDR2 YYEEEE. This CDR3 contains 15 residues. With 0 bases removed from V and 0 bases from J, the gap between germline ends came to 8 bases. DNA for the CDR3: TGTGCCAGCAGCTTGGTCCCGACTAGCACAGATACGCAGTATTTT. Translating it yields CASSLVPTSTDTQYF.

The genes are TRBV18 and TRBJ1-2; the D gene is possibly TRBD1 (6 bases). The CDR3 is made up of 14 amino acids. With 5 bases removed from V and 4 bases from J, the gap between germline ends came to 14 bases. The germline CDR1 and CDR2 sequences are KGHSH and LQKENI. The DNA of the CDR3 is TGTGCCAGCTCAACTACGGGGGGGCCCTATGGCTACACCTTC. Its protein is CASSTTGGPYGYTF. The entire variable domain, with the rest obtained from reference TRBV18 and TRBJ1-2, is as follows: NAGVMQNPRHLVRRRGQEARLRCSPMKGHSHVYWYRQLPEEGLKFMVYLQKENIIDESGMPKERFSAEFPKEGPSILRIQQVVRGDSAAYFCASSTTGGPYGYTFGSGTRLTVV.

V is TRBV7-8 and J is TRBJ1-3; D may be TRBD1 (5 bases). CDR3 length equals 13 residues. V lost 4 bases, J lost 9 bases, and 13 bases lay in between. Germline loops: CDR1 SGHVS, CDR2 FQNEAQ. This CDR3 is CASSYDGGGTIYF. The CDR3 nucleotides are TGTGCCAGCAGCTACGACGGGGGGGGCACCATATATTTT.

This chain uses TRBV2 with TRBJ2-3; weak D call: TRBD2 (5 bases). Trimming cost V 6 bases and J 1 base, with 11 bases left between them. The CDR3 runs 14 residues. Germline values: CDR1 SNHLY, CDR2 FYNNEI. CDR3 in DNA: TGTGCCAGCAGCGGACTGTCGGGCACAGATACGCAGTATTTT. Its protein is CASSGLSGTDTQYF.

J is TRBJ1-5 and V is TRBV15; tentatively, D is TRBD1 (6 bases). V dropped 2 bases and J dropped 1 base, with 9 bases sitting between them. The CDR3 consists of 15 residues. CDR1 is LNHNV and CDR2 is YYDKDF in the germline V gene (reference sequence). The CDR3 nucleotides read TGTGCCACCAGCAGACACAGGGTGAGCAATCAGCCCCAGCATTTT. This translates into CATSRHRVSNQPQHF.

This chain uses TRBV2 with TRBJ1-3; 10 bases are shared with TRBD1. V gave up 8 bases and J gave up 9 bases; unmatched junction bases: 7. The germline V gene has CDR1 SNHLY and CDR2 FYNNEI. The CDR3 is 13 amino acids. The CDR3 is CASRDRGIGTIYF. As DNA, the CDR3 is TGTGCCAGCCGGGACAGGGGAATAGGCACCATATATTTT.

The J gene is TRBJ1-5, the V gene TRBV18; perhaps TRBD1 as D (5 bases). CDR3 size: 16 residues. The germline V gene has CDR1 KGHSH and CDR2 LQKENI. The ends were cut back, 3 bases at V and 4 bases at J, with 16 bases in the middle. The CDR3 DNA sequence: TGTGCCAGCTCACCGGGGGGTCCCAAAGGGAATCAGCCCCAGCATTTT. This codes for CASSPGGPKGNQPQHF.

This chain joins TRBV28 and TRBJ1-1, with 8 bases identical to TRBD1. With V trimmed by 6 bases and J by 5 bases, 8 bases remained unmatched. Germline loops: CDR1 MDHEN, CDR2 SYDVKM. The CDR3 contains 14 residues. CDR3 region: CASSHRGSGTEAFF. The CDR3, as DNA: TGTGCCAGCAGCCACAGGGGGTCAGGAACTGAAGCTTTCTTT.

J is TRBJ2-3 and V is TRBV10-3; D is perhaps TRBD1 (6 bases). V was shortened by 6 bases and J by 1 base, with 20 bases between the two germline ends. CDR1 and CDR2 from the germline V gene are ENHRY and SYGVKD. CDR3 length: 17 amino acids. The CDR3 DNA sequence: TGTGCCATCAGAGGGGGATTATCCTTGAATTGCACAGATACGCAGTATTTT. Amino acid sequence: CAIRGGLSLNCTDTQYF.

This rearrangement joins TRBV27 to TRBJ1-2; 7 positions agree with TRBD1. The CDR3 consists of 14 residues. From germline, CDR1 is MNHEY and CDR2 SMNVEV (reference sequence). V lost 6 bases and J lost 4; bases outside the gene matches: 8. This CDR3 reads CASSLTGYGYGYTF. DNA of the CDR3: TGTGCCAGCAGCCTGACAGGGTATGGCTATGGCTACACCTTC.

V and J are TRBV7-9 and TRBJ2-7, with 7 bases matching TRBD1. The germline V gene encodes CDR1 SEHNR and CDR2 FQNEAQ (reference sequence). This CDR3 comprises 16 residues. V gave up 5 bases and J gave up 2 bases; unmatched junction bases: 12. The CDR3 region is CASSLGAGQGAYEQYF. As DNA, the CDR3 is TGTGCCAGCAGCCTAGGGGCAGGGCAGGGGGCCTACGAGCAGTACTTC.

The V call is TRBV9, the J call TRBJ1-2, with D tentatively TRBD1 (6 bases). The CDR3 contains 14 residues. Between the trimmed V and J ends, which lost 3 bases and 7 bases, there was a span of 16 bases. Per the germline V gene, CDR1 is SGDLS and CDR2 is YYNGEE. DNA of the CDR3: TGTGCCAGCAGCGATTCTACGGGGGGCGGTGGCTACACCTTC. Amino acid sequence: CASSDSTGGGGYTF.

This clone occurred a few times. The V and J genes are TRBV3-1 (or the pseudogene TRBV3-2) and TRBJ1-1; D might be TRBD1 (5 bases). Trimming removed 4 bases at V and 4 bases at J, with 10 bases between. The germline V gene encodes CDR1 LGHDT and CDR2 YNNKEL (reference sequence). The CDR3 consists of 13 residues. The CDR3 DNA follows: TGTGCCAGCAGCCCCAGGGCGGTCACTGAAGCTTTCTTT. Translation gives CASSPRAVTEAFF.

CDR3 sequence (DNA): TGTGCCAGCAGTTACCAGACAGGAATCCTCGGGGAGCTGTTTTTT. Translated, it gives CASSYQTGILGELFF. The chain joins TRBV27 to TRBJ2-2; TRBD1 might be the D (6 bases). Germline V gene sequence: CDR1 MNHEY, CDR2 SMNVEV (reference sequence). The CDR3 runs to 15 residues. Trimming cost V 4 bases and J 7 bases, with 16 bases left between them.

The chain carries TRBV30 and TRBJ2-2; the match to TRBD2 covers 11 bases. The V gene end was trimmed by 5 bases and the J gene end by 6 bases; junction bases not matched to a gene: 5. Germline CDR1 reads GTSNPN; CDR2 reads SVGIG (reference sequence). The CDR3 length is 14 residues. CDR3 loop: CAWVSGRAPGELFF. CDR3 bases: TGTGCCTGGGTTAGCGGGAGGGCCCCCGGGGAGCTGTTTTTT.

The rearrangement joins TRBV9 to TRBJ2-7; 8 bases match TRBD1. The CDR3 runs 13 residues. Per germline, CDR1 SGDLS and CDR2 YYNGEE. The V segment lost 3 bases and the J segment 5 bases; nucleotides outside the gene matches: 4. The chain's CDR3 is CASSAMTGDEQYF. CDR3 DNA: TGTGCCAGCAGCGCGATGACAGGGGACGAGCAGTACTTC.

This clone has only one observation. This chain joins TRBV24-1 and TRBJ1-2, with a weak D call TRBD1 (6 bases). V gave up 3 bases and J gave up 6 bases, with 19 bases separating them. The CDR3 length is 16 residues. Germline V gene data show CDR1 as KGHDR and CDR2 as SFDVKD. The CDR3 protein is CATSDRSTGSTNGYTF. The CDR3 region has the DNA TGTGCCACCAGTGATCGATCCACAGGGAGTACAAATGGCTACACCTTC.

The V gene is TRBV19, the J gene TRBJ1-5; 7 nucleotides line up with TRBD1. Trimming at V came to 4 bases and at J to 16 bases, leaving 10 bases not matched to a gene. The CDR3 runs 12 residues. Germline V CDR1 and CDR2: LNHDA, SQIVND (reference sequence). The CDR3 DNA reads TGTGCCAGTAGTAGTGCCGGACAGGTAGGACATTTT. This translates into CASSSAGQVGHF.

The V and J genes are TRBV24-1 and TRBJ2-3, with TRBD2 matching 12 bases. With V trimmed by 4 bases and J by 6 bases, 13 bases remained unmatched. The CDR3 extends over 18 amino acids. Germline V CDR1 and CDR2: KGHDR, SFDVKD. In DNA, the CDR3 is TGTGCCACCAGTGACAACCCCGGACTAGCGGGAAGTGGGGATACGCAGTATTTT. This sequence encodes CATSDNPGLAGSGDTQYF.

V and J are TRBV5-5 and TRBJ2-7; 7 nucleotides line up with TRBD1. Germline CDR1 and CDR2: SGHKS and YYEKEE (reference sequence). With 4 bases clipped from V and 0 bases from J, the junction kept 7 bases outside the gene matches. The CDR3 covers 15 residues. As DNA, the CDR3 is TGTGCCAGCAGCCCAACCGACAGGGTCTCCTACGAGCAGTACTTC. Translated: CASSPTDRVSYEQYF.